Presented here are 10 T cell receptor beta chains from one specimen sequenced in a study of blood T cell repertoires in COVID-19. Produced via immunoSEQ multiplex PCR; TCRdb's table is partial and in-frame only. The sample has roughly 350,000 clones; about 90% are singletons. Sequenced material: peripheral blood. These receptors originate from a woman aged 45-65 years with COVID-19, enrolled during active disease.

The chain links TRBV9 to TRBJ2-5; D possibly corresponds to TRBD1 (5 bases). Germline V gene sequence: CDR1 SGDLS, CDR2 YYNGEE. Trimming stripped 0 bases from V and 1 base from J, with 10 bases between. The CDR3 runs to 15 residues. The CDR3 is CASSVGWGIQETQYF. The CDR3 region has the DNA TGTGCCAGCAGCGTAGGTTGGGGCATCCAAGAGACCCAGTACTTC.

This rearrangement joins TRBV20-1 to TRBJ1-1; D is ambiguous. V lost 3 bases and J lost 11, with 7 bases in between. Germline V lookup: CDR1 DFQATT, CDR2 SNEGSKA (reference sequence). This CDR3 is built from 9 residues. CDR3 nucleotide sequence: TGCAGTGCTAGCCCCGGGGCTTTCTTT. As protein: CSASPGAFF.

As DNA, the CDR3 is TGTGCCAGCAACGTACTAGCGGGAGGGCCCTCTGAGCAGTACTTC. Translated: CASNVLAGGPSEQYF. The V gene is TRBV2, the J gene TRBJ2-7; the match to TRBD2 covers 13 bases. After removal of 7 bases from V and 7 bases from J, the junction contained 10 bases not matched to a gene. Germline loops: CDR1 SNHLY, CDR2 FYNNEI. This CDR3 region has 15 residues.

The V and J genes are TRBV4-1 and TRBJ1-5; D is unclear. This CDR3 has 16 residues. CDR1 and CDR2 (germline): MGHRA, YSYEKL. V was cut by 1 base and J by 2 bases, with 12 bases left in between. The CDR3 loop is CASSQVPNVGNQPQHF. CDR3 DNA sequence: TGCGCCAGCAGCCAAGTCCCAAATGTAGGCAATCAGCCCCAGCATTTT.

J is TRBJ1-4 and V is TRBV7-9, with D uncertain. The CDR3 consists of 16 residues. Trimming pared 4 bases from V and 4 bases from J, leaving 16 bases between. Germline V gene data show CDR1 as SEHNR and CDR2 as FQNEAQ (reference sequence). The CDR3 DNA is TGTGCCAGCAGCTCCCACCTAGCGCCTGGTAATGAAAAACTGTTTTTT. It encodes CASSSHLAPGNEKLFF.

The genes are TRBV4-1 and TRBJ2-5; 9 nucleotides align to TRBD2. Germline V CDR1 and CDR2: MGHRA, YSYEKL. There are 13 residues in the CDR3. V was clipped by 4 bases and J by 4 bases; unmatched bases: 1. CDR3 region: CASSLGLAETQYF. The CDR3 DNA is TGCGCCAGCAGCCTGGGACTAGCAGAGACCCAGTACTTC.

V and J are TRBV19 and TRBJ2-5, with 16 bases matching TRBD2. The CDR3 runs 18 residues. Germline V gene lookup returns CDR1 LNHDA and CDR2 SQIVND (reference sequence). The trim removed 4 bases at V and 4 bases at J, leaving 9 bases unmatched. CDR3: CASSNTGLAGGPGETQYF. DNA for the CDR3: TGTGCCAGTAGTAACACGGGACTAGCGGGAGGGCCGGGAGAGACCCAGTACTTC.

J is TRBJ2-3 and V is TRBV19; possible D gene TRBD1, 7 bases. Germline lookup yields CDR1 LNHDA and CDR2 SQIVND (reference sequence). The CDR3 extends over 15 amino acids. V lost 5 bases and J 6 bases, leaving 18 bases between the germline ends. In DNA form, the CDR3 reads TGTGCCAGTAGTCGGGACAGCCGGGGGTCGGATACGCAGTATTTT. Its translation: CASSRDSRGSDTQYF. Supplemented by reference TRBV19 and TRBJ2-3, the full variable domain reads DGGITQSPKYLFRKEGQNVTLSCEQNLNHDAMYWYRQDPGQGLRLIYYSQIVNDFQKGDIAEGYSVSREKKESFPLTVTSAQKNPTAFYLCASSRDSRGSDTQYFGPGTRLTVL.

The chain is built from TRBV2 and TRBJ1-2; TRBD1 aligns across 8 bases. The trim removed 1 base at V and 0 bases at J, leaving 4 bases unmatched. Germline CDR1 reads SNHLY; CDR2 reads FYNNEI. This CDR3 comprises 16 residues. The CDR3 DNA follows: TGTGCCAGCAGTGAAGGGACAGGGCTATCTAACTATGGCTACACCTTC. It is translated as CASSEGTGLSNYGYTF.

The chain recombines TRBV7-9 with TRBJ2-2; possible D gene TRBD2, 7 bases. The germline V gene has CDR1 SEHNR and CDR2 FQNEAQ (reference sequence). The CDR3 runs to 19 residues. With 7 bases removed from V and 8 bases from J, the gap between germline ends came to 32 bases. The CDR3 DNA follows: TGTGCCAGCAACTACAAGGGGGGGAACAGTGCCCACCTAGGAGGGGAGCTGTTTTTT. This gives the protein CASNYKGGNSAHLGGELFF.